This entry features one T cell receptor (beta chain) sequence. The length of the CDR3 is 15 residues. Germline V gives CDR1 MNHNS, CDR2 SASEGT. V was pared by 7 bases and J by 5 bases, with 10 bases of the junction left unmatched. This sample is part of a study of cytomegalovirus exposure and HLA in healthy donors. It was with 60 Vbeta and 13 Jbeta primers that the PCR ran. The data were produced by immunoSEQ multiplex PCR, yet TCRdb's version contains in-frame clones alone and is incomplete. Among about 170,000 clones listed, about 80% were seen once. The genes are TRBV6-1 and TRBJ1-4; the match to TRBD1 covers 7 bases. The sample consisted of PBMCs. The source of this sequence is a woman in her thirties in good health and CMV-seropositive. CDR3 DNA sequence: TGTGCCAGCAAAATAACAGGGGCGTCGAATGAAAAACTGTTTTTT. Translation: CASKITGASNEKLFF.